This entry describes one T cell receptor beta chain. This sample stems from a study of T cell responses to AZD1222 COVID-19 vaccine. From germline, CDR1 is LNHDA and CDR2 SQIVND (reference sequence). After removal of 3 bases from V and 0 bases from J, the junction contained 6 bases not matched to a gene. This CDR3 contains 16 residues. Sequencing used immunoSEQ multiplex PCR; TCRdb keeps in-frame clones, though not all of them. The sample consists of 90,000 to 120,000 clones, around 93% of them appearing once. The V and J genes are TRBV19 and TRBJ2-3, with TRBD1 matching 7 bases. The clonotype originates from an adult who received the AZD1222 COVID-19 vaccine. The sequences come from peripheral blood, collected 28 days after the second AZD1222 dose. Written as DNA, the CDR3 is TGTGCCAGTAGTATCCCCAACAGGGGTAGCACAGATACGCAGTATTTT. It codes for CASSIPNRGSTDTQYF.